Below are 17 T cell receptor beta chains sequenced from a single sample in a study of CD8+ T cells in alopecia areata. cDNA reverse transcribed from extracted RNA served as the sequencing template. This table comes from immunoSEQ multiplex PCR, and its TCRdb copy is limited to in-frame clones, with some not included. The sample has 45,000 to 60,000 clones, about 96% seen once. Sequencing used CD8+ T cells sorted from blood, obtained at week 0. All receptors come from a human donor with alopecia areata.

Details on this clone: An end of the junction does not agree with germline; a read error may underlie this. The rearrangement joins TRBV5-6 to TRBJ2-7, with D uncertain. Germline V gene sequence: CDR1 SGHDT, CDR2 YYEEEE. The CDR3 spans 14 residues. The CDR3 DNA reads TGTGCCAGCAGCCGAATTGAGATCCCCTACGAGCAGCACTTC. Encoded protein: CASSRIEIPYEQHF. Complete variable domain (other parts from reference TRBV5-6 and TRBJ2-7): DAGVTQSPTHLIKTRGQQVTLRCSPKSGHDTVSWYQQALGQGPQFIFQYYEEEERQRGNFPDRFSGHQFPNYSSELNVNALLLGDSALYLCASSRIEIPYEQHFGPGTRLTVT.

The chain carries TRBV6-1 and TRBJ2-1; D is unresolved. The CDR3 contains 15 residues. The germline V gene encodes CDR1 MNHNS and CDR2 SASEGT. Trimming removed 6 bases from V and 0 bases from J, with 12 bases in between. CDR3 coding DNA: TGTGCCAGCAGCGACTTACAAAGCTCCTACAATGAGCAGTTCTTC. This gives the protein CASSDLQSSYNEQFF.

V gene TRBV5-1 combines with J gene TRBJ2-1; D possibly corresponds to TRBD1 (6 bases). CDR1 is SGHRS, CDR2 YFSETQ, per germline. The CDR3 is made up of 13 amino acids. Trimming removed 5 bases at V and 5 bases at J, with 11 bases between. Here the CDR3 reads CASRPDSHNEQFF. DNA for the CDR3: TGCGCCAGCAGACCGGACAGTCACAATGAGCAGTTCTTC.

The CDR3 region is CAWEPGQISYEQYF. The CDR3 DNA sequence: TGTGCCTGGGAACCGGGACAGATTTCCTACGAGCAGTACTTC. The rearrangement links TRBV30 to TRBJ2-7, with TRBD1 matching 7 bases. V gave up 5 bases and J gave up 1 base; unmatched junction bases: 8. CDR1 is GTSNPN, CDR2 SVGIG, per germline (reference sequence). CDR3 length equals 14 residues.

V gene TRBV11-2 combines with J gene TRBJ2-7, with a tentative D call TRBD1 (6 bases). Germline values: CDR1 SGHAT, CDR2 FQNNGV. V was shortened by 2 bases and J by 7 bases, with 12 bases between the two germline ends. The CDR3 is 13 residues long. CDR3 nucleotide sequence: TGTGCCAGCAGCTTACCAAACAGGGAAGAGCAGTACTTC. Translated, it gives CASSLPNREEQYF. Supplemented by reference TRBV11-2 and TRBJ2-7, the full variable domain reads EAGVAQSPRYKIIEKRQSVAFWCNPISGHATLYWYQQILGQGPKLLIQFQNNGVVDDSQLPKDRFSAERLKGVDSTLKIQPAKLEDSAVYLCASSLPNREEQYFGPGTRLTVT.

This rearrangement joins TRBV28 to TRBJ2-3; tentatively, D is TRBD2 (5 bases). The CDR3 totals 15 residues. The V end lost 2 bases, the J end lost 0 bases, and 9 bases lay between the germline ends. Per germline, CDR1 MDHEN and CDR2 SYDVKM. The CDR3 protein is CASSLMSGSTDTQYF. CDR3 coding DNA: TGTGCCAGCAGTTTAATGAGCGGAAGCACAGATACGCAGTATTTT.

Written as DNA, the CDR3 is TGTGCCAGTAGTATTCGGGACAGGGAATTAGATACGCAGTATTTT. It translates to CASSIRDRELDTQYF. The rearrangement links TRBV19 to TRBJ2-3, with 9 bases identical to TRBD1. J gave up 5 bases and V 3 bases, and 6 bases lay outside the gene matches. From germline, CDR1 is LNHDA and CDR2 SQIVND (reference sequence). This CDR3 comprises 15 residues.

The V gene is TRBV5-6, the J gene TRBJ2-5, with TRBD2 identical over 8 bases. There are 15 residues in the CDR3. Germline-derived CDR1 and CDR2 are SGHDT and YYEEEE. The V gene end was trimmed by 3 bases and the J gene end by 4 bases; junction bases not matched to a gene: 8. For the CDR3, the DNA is TGTGCCAGCAGCTCCGAGCGGGGGAGAGGAGAGACCCAGTACTTC. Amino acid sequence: CASSSERGRGETQYF.

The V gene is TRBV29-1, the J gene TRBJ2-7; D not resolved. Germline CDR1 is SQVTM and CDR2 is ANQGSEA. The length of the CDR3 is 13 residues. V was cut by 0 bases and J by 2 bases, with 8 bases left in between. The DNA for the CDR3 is TGCAGCGTTGAAGATAGTGAGACCTACGAGCAGTACTTC. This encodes CSVEDSETYEQYF.

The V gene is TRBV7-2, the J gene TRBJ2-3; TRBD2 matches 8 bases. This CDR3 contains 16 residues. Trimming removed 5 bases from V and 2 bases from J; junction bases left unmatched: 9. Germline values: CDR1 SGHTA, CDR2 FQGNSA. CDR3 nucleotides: TGTGCCAGCAGCGCCGCGGAGCGGGGGTTCACAGATACGCAGTATTTT. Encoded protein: CASSAAERGFTDTQYF.

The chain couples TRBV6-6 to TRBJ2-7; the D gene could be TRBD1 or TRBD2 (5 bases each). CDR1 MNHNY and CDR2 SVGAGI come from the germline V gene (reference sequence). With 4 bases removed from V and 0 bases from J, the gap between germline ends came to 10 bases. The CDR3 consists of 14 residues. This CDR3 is CASSSGRSSYEQYF. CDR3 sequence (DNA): TGTGCCAGCAGTTCGGGACGTAGCTCCTACGAGCAGTACTTC.

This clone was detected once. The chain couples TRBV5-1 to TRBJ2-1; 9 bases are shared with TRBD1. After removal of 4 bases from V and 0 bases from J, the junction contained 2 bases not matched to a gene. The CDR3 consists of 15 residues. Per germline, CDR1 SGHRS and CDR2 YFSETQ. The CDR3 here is CASSPTGGSYNEQFF. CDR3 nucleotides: TGCGCCAGCAGCCCGACAGGGGGCTCCTACAATGAGCAGTTCTTC.

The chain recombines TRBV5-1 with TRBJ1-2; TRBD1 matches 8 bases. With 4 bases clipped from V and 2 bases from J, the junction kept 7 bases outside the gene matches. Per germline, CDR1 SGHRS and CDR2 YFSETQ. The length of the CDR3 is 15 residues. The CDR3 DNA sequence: TGCGCCAGCAGCCCGGGGACAGGATTAAACTATGGCTACACCTTC. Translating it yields CASSPGTGLNYGYTF.

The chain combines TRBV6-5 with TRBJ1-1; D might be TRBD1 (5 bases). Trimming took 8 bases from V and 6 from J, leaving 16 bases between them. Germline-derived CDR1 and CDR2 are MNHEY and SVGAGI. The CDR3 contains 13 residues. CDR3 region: CASYPGGFSEAFF. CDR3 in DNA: TGTGCCAGCTACCCCGGGGGGTTTTCTGAAGCTTTCTTT.

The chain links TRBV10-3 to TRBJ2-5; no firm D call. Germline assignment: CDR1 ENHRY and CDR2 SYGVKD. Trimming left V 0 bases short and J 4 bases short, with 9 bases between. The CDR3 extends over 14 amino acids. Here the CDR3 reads CAISESMRIETQYF. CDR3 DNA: TGTGCCATCAGTGAGTCCATGAGAATAGAGACCCAGTACTTC.

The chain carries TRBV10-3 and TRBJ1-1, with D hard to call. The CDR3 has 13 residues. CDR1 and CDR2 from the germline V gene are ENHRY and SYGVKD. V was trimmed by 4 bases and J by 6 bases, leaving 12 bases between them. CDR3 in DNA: TGTGCCATCAGTGTAGGTAGGGCAGCTGAAGCTTTCTTT. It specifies CAISVGRAAEAFF.

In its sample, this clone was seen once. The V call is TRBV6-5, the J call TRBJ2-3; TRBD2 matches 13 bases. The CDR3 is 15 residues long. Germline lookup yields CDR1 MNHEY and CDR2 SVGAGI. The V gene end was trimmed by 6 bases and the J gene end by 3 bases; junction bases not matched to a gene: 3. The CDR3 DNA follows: TGTGCCAGCAGAACGGGACTAGCGGGGACAGATACGCAGTATTTT. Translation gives CASRTGLAGTDTQYF.